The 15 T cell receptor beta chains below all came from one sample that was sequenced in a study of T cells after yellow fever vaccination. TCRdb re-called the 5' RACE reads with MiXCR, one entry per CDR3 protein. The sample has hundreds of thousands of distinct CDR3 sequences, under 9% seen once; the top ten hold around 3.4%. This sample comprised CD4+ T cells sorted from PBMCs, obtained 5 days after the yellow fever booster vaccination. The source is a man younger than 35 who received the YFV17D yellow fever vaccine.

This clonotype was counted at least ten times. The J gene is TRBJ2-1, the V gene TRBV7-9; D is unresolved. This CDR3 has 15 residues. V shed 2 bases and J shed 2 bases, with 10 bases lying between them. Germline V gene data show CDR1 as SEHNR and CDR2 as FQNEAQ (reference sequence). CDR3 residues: CASSLTRTAYNEQFF. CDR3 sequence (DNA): TGTGCCAGCAGCTTAACCAGGACCGCCTACAATGAGCAGTTCTTC.

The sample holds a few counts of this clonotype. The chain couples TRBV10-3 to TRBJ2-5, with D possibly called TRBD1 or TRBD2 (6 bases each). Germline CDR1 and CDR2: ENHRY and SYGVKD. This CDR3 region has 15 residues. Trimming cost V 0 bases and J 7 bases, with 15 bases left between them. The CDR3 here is CAISESSGAGGTQYF. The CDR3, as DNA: TGTGCCATCAGTGAGTCGTCGGGGGCTGGGGGGACCCAGTACTTC.

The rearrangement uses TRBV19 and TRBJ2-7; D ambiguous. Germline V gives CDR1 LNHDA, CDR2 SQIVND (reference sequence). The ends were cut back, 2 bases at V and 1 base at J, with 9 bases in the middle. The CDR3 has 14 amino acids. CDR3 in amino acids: CASSILVTSYEQYF. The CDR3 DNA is TGTGCCAGTAGTATACTCGTCACGTCCTACGAGCAGTACTTC.

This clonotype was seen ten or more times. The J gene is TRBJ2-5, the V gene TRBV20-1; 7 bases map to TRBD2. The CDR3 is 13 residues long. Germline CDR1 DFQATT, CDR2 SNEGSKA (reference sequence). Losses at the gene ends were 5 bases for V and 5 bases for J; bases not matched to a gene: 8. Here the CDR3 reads CSASQLARETQYF. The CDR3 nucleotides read TGCAGTGCTTCACAACTAGCGCGGGAGACCCAGTACTTC.

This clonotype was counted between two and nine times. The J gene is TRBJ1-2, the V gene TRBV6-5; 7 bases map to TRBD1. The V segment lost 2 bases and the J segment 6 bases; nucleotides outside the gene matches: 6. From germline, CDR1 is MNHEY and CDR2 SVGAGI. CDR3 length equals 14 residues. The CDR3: CASSYHNRGNGYTF. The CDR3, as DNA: TGTGCCAGCAGTTACCACAACAGGGGAAATGGCTACACCTTC.

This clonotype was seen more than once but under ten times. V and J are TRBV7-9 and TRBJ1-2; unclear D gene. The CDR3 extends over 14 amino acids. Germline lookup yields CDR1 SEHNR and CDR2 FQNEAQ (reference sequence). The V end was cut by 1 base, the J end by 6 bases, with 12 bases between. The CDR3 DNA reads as TGTGCCAGCAGCTTAGAAGGCGCCTGGGATGGCTACACCTTC. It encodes CASSLEGAWDGYTF. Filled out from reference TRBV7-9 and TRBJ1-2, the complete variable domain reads DTGVSQNPRHKITKRGQNVTFRCDPISEHNRLYWYRQTLGQGPEFLTYFQNEAQLEKSRLLSDRFSAERPKGSFSTLEIQRTEQGDSAMYLCASSLEGAWDGYTFGSGTRLTVV.

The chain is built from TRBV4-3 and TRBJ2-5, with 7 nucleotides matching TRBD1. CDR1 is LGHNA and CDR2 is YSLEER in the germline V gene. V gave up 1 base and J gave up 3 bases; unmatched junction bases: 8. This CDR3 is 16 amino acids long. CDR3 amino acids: CASSQVGSDREETQYF. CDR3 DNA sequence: TGCGCCAGCAGCCAAGTTGGGTCCGACAGGGAAGAGACCCAGTACTTC.

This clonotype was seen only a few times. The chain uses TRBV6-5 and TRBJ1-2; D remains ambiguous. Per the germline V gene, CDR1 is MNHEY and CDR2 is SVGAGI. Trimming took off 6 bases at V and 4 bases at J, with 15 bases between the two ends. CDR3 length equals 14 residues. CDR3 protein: CASSVGPDSYGYTF. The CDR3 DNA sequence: TGTGCCAGCAGCGTGGGCCCCGACTCCTATGGCTACACCTTC.

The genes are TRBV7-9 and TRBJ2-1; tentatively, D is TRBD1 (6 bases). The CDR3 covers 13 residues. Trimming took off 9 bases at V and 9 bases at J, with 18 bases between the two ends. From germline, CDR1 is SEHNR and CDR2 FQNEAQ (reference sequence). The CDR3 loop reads CASESGRGGEQFF. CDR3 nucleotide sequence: TGTGCCAGTGAAAGCGGCCGAGGGGGTGAGCAGTTCTTC.

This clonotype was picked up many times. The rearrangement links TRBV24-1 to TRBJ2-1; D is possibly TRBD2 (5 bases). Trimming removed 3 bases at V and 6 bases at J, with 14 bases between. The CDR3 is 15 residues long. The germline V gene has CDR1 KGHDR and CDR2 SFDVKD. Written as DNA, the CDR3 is TGTGCCACCAGTGATCCCGGACTGTTTTCCAATGAGCAGTTCTTC. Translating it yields CATSDPGLFSNEQFF.

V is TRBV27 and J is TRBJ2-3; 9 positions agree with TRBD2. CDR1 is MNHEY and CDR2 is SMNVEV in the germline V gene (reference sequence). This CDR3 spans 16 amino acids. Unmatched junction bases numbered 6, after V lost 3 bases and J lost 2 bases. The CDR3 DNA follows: TGTGCCAGCAGTTTCGAGCTAGCGGGGTTCACAGATACGCAGTATTTT. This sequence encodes CASSFELAGFTDTQYF.

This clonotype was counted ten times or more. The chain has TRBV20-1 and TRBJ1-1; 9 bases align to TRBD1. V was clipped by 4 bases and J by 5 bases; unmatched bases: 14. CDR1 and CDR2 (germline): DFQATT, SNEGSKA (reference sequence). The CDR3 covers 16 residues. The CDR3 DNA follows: TGCAGTGCTAATAACCCACAGGGGGCACGCGGGACTGAAGCTTTCTTT. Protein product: CSANNPQGARGTEAFF.

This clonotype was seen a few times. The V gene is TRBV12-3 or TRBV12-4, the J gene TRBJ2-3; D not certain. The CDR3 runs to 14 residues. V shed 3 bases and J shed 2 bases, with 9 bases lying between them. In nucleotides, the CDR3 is TGTGCCAGCAGTTTTGGGCAGCCCACAGATACGCAGTATTTT. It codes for CASSFGQPTDTQYF.

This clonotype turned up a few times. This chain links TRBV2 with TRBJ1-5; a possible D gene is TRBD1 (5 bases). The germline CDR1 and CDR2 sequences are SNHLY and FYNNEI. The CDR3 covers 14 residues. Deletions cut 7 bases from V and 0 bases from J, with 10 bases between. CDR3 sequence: CASTQGVSNQPQHF. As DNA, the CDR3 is TGTGCCAGCACGCAAGGGGTTAGCAATCAGCCCCAGCATTTT.

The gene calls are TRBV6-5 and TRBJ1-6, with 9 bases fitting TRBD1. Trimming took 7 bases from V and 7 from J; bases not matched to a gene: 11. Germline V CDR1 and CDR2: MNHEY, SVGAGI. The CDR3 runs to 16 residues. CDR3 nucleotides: TGTGCCAGCAATCTCTCGCCGGGACAGGGCAATTCACCCCTCCACTTT. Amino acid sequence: CASNLSPGQGNSPLHF.